This is a list of T cell receptor beta chains from one sample in a study of blood T cell repertoires in COVID-19. The assay was immunoSEQ multiplex PCR, and TCRdb's table has in-frame clones only and misses some. The table lists 95,000 to 100,000 clones, around 92% of them singletons. The sequencing input was peripheral blood. These receptors were taken from a man aged 50 to 59 with active COVID-19. Both conserved end residues are trimmed from each CDR3.

J: TRBJ1-4
V: TRBV19
CDR3: ASTTRTAGTNEKLF

J: TRBJ1-2
V: TRBV11-2
CDR3: ASSPLGGGVLSGYT

J: TRBJ2-7
V: TRBV6-5
CDR3: ASRTGDREQY

J: TRBJ2-7
V: TRBV6-5
CDR3: ASSYGQLRY

J: TRBJ2-7
V: TRBV6-1
CDR3: ASSDPSGGAYEQY

J: TRBJ1-5
V: TRBV6-5
CDR3: ASNEGVGQPN

J: TRBJ2-3
V: TRBV27
CDR3: ASSVTSGATMRDTQY

J: TRBJ2-2
V: TRBV3-1/TRBV3-2
CDR3: ASSQVRIAGELF

J: TRBJ1-6
V: TRBV11-2
CDR3: ASSLGGAYNSPLH

J: TRBJ2-1
V: TRBV7-6
CDR3: ASSQRRNNEQF

J: TRBJ1-6
V: TRBV4-2
CDR3: ASSPAAEAHNSPLH

J: TRBJ2-3
V: TRBV28
CDR3: ASRWDSRTDTQY

J: TRBJ2-7
V: TRBV2
CDR3: ASLPDRGQYEQY

J: TRBJ2-2
V: TRBV27
CDR3: ASSPPRDFNTGELF

J: TRBJ2-7
V: TRBV6-5
CDR3: ASSFRDTSYEQY

J: TRBJ1-1
V: TRBV5-1
CDR3: ASSLRPPAGRMNTEAF

J: TRBJ1-3
V: TRBV28
CDR3: ASSLQVSGGDNTIY

J: TRBJ1-2
V: TRBV5-1
CDR3: ASSLIPVNYGYT

J: TRBJ1-6
V: TRBV5-1
CDR3: ASSVDSRSSPLH

J: TRBJ1-4
V: TRBV11-2
CDR3: ASSFSGAESRNEKLF

J: TRBJ2-7
V: TRBV29-1
CDR3: SVEGLGGSVEQY

J: TRBJ2-3
V: TRBV24-1
CDR3: ATSDFWQADTQY

J: TRBJ2-1
V: TRBV3-1/TRBV3-2
CDR3: ASSIIGTSGTSSYNEQF

J: TRBJ1-1
V: TRBV3-1/TRBV3-2
CDR3: ASSSYGEDTEAF

J: TRBJ1-5
V: TRBV30
CDR3: AWSLGQGKPQH

J: TRBJ1-4
V: TRBV5-1
CDR3: ASSLAQGDVEKLF

J: TRBJ1-2
V: TRBV5-1
CDR3: ASSLTDRLYGYT

J: TRBJ1-3
V: TRBV20-1
CDR3: SASMAGGGNTIY

J: TRBJ2-7
V: TRBV6-5
CDR3: ASTRDSPYEQY

J: TRBJ1-1
V: TRBV30
CDR3: AWGEPTVMNTEAF

J: TRBJ1-3
V: TRBV5-8
CDR3: ASSLSSGNTIY